Shown below are 11 T cell receptor beta chains from a single sample sequenced in a study of radiotherapy plus CTLA-4 blockade in lung cancer. TCRdb's table, derived via immunoSEQ multiplex PCR, lists solely in-frame clones and lacks some. The table lists around 59,000 clones, over 70% of them singletons. The sample in question was peripheral blood, obtained from a patient treated with radiotherapy plus ipilimumab. The receptors come from a human donor with non-small cell lung cancer who had a partial response to radiotherapy plus ipilimumab.

The chain recombines TRBV7-8 with TRBJ1-4, with 9 bases matching TRBD1. The CDR3 extends over 15 amino acids. Trimming took 1 base from V and 8 from J; bases not matched to a gene: 5. Germline-derived CDR1 and CDR2 are SGHVS and FQNEAQ. The CDR3 DNA sequence: TGTGCCAGCAGCTTAGTCCCCACAGGGGGCGAAAAACTGTTTTTT. The encoded protein is CASSLVPTGGEKLFF.

CDR3 protein: CASSPAGALWAQYF. CDR3 DNA sequence: TGTGCCAGCAGTCCGGCAGGTGCCTTATGGGCCCAGTACTTC. The V call is TRBV27, the J call TRBJ2-5; D gene unclear. The CDR3 totals 14 residues. The germline CDR1 and CDR2 sequences are MNHEY and SMNVEV (reference sequence). The ends were cut back, 5 bases at V and 9 bases at J, with 19 bases in the middle.

The chain has TRBV2 and TRBJ1-4, with TRBD1 matching over 9 bases. Germline trimming cut 6 bases from V and 6 bases from J; bases unmatched to any gene: 5. The CDR3 has 14 residues. Germline CDR1 is SNHLY and CDR2 is FYNNEI. The CDR3 protein is CASRDRGLDEKLFF. As DNA, the CDR3 is TGTGCCAGCAGGGACAGGGGTTTGGATGAAAAACTGTTTTTT. Complete variable domain (other parts from reference TRBV2 and TRBJ1-4): EPEVTQTPSHQVTQMGQEVILRCVPISNHLYFYWYRQILGQKVEFLVSFYNNEISEKSEIFDDQFSVERPDGSNFTLKIRSTKLEDSAMYFCASRDRGLDEKLFFGSGTQLSVL.

V and J are TRBV5-6 and TRBJ2-5, with 7 bases that match TRBD2. The CDR3 is 18 amino acids. Germline CDR1 SGHDT, CDR2 YYEEEE. The ends lost 1 base at V and 1 base at J; junction bases unmatched: 13. This CDR3 reads CASSLLFSGTTLQETQYF. The CDR3, as DNA: TGTGCCAGCAGCTTGCTATTTTCCGGGACTACCCTCCAAGAGACCCAGTACTTC. The full variable domain, rest sourced from reference TRBV5-6 and TRBJ2-5, is DAGVTQSPTHLIKTRGQQVTLRCSPKSGHDTVSWYQQALGQGPQFIFQYYEEEERQRGNFPDRFSGHQFPNYSSELNVNALLLGDSALYLCASSLLFSGTTLQETQYFGPGTRLLVL.

The chain combines TRBV5-1 with TRBJ2-2; 13 bases map to TRBD2. Trimming at V came to 6 bases and at J to 0 bases, leaving 5 bases not matched to a gene. CDR3 length: 17 residues. CDR1 and CDR2 (germline): SGHRS, YFSETQ. The DNA for the CDR3 is TGCGCCAGCACCCGGACTAGCGGGGGCTCGAACACCGGGGAGCTGTTTTTT. It is translated as CASTRTSGGSNTGELFF. The whole variable domain, filled in from reference TRBV5-1 and TRBJ2-2, reads KAGVTQTPRYLIKTRGQQVTLSCSPISGHRSVSWYQQTPGQGLQFLFEYFSETQRNKGNFPGRFSGRQFSNSRSEMNVSTLELGDSALYLCASTRTSGGSNTGELFFGEGSRLTVL.

The rearrangement uses TRBV18 and TRBJ2-1; TRBD2 matches 14 bases. J lost 8 bases, V lost 1 base, and 10 bases had no gene match. Germline V CDR1 and CDR2: KGHSH, LQKENI. CDR3 length: 18 amino acids. The CDR3 nucleotides read TGTGCCAGCTCACCACGGGGGACTAGCGGGGGAAATCGCGATGAGCAGTTCTTC. As protein: CASSPRGTSGGNRDEQFF. The full variable domain, in which reference TRBV18 and TRBJ2-1 provide the parts outside the CDR3, is NAGVMQNPRHLVRRRGQEARLRCSPMKGHSHVYWYRQLPEEGLKFMVYLQKENIIDESGMPKERFSAEFPKEGPSILRIQQVVRGDSAAYFCASSPRGTSGGNRDEQFFGPGTRLTVL.

The rearrangement joins TRBV13 to TRBJ1-2, with 8 nucleotides matching TRBD1. V was pared by 7 bases and J by 4 bases, with 5 bases of the junction left unmatched. This CDR3 comprises 13 residues. From germline, CDR1 is PRHDT and CDR2 FYEKMQ (reference sequence). CDR3 region: CASIKDRGYGYTF. Here the CDR3 DNA reads TGTGCCAGCATCAAAGACAGGGGCTATGGCTACACCTTC. The full variable domain, completed using reference TRBV13 and TRBJ1-2, is AAGVIQSPRHLIKEKRETATLKCYPIPRHDTVYWYQQGPGQDPQFLISFYEKMQSDKGSIPDRFSAQQFSDYHSELNMSSLELGDSALYFCASIKDRGYGYTFGSGTRLTVV.

This clone was detected once. This sequence joins TRBV7-6 and TRBJ2-7, with TRBD1 identical over 7 bases. J lost 2 bases, V lost 5 bases, and 12 bases had no gene match. CDR3 length: 16 residues. Germline assignment: CDR1 SGHVS and CDR2 FNYEAQ. CDR3 nucleotide sequence: TGTGCCAGCAGCCCACGAACAGGGGACGCGCCCTACGAGCAGTACTTC. Protein: CASSPRTGDAPYEQYF.

The chain couples TRBV21-1 to TRBJ1-2; the D segment call TRBD1 is taken from the table without a DNA check. TRBV21-1 is a listed pseudogene. CDR3 length: 20 residues. The CDR3 sequence is CASSKRKRHQTGTKNYGYTF. The CDR3 DNA follows: TGTGCCAGCAGCAAACGCAAACGCCACCAAACAGGGACCAAAAACTATGGCTACACCTTC.

The chain carries TRBV21-1 and TRBJ1-6; the table's D call of TRBD1 was not tested on the DNA. TRBV21-1 is classified as a pseudogene. This CDR3 is 16 amino acids long. CDR3 region: CASSPGTGENNSPLHF. In DNA, the CDR3 is TGTGCCAGCAGCCCGGGGACAGGCGAAAATAATTCACCCCTCCACTTT.

This clone was seen more than once but under ten times. This chain uses TRBV28 with TRBJ2-3; 12 nucleotides agree with TRBD2. With 7 bases clipped from V and 0 bases from J, the junction kept 8 bases outside the gene matches. CDR3 length: 17 residues. The V gene's germline CDR1 is MDHEN and CDR2 SYDVKM. Here the CDR3 DNA reads TGTGCCAGCACACTAGCGGGGGGTTCGACTAGCACAGATACGCAGTATTTT. Residues: CASTLAGGSTSTDTQYF.